The clone carrying this TCR beta chain was recorded many times. Its specificity is not known. At one end the junction does not follow the germline gene, possibly because of a read error. On the basis of clinical symptoms, serum thyroxine and TRAb, thyroid ultrasound and orbital computed tomography, diagnoses were made. The sample, blood from the first hyperthyroidism diagnosis, precedes any ophthalmopathy symptoms. 9.5 to 10 ml fresh peripheral blood yielded the PBMCs. RNA transcripts provided the source from which TCR beta CDR3 regions were amplified. The HTBI set primed first-round TCR CDR3 RT-PCR. Each CDR3 protein gets one entry after TCRdb re-called the multiplex PCR reads with MiXCR. The sample includes approximately 260,000 distinct CDR3 sequences, 15% of them seen just once. This CDR3 spans 13 amino acids. Germline loops: CDR1 SNHLY, CDR2 FYNNEI. The data originate from a study of T cells in Graves' hyperthyroidism and ophthalmopathy. Study outcomes and limitations: Among clonotypes expanded in thyroid above 0.001, most were also found in blood.

The chain carries TRBV2 and TRBJ2-1; D is uncertain. The sequence was obtained from a woman between 50 and 59 years old with Graves' hyperthyroidism that later progressed to Graves' ophthalmopathy. Sequenced sample: blood. The CDR3 reads CASSEVWYVDEVF. DNA for the CDR3: TGTGCCAGCAGTGAAGTCTGGTATGTTGACGAGGTCTTC.